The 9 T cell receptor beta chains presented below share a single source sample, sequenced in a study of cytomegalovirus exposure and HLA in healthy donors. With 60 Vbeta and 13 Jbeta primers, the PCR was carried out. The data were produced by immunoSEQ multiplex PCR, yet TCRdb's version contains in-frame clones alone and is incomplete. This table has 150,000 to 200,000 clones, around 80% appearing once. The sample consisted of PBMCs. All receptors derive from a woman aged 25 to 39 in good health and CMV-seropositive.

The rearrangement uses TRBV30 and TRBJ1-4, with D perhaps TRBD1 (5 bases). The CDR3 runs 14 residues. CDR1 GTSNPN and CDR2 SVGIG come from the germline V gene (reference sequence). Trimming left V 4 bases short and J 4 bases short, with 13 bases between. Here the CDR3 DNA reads TGTGCCTGGACAGGCGGGACTGGTAATGAAAAACTGTTTTTT. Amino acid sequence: CAWTGGTGNEKLFF.

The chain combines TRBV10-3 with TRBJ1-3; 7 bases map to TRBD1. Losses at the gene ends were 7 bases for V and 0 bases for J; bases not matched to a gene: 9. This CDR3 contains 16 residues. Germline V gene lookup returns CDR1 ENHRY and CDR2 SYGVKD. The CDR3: CAITGGQPDSGNTIYF. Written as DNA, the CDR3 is TGTGCCATCACTGGGGGACAGCCTGACTCTGGAAACACCATATATTTT.

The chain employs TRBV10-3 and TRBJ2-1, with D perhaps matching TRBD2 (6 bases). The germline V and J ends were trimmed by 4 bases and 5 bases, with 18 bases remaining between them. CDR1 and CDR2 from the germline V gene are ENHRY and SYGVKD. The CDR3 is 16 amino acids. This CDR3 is CAISAGALAANNEQFF. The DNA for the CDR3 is TGTGCCATCAGTGCTGGGGCCTTAGCGGCCAACAATGAGCAGTTCTTC.

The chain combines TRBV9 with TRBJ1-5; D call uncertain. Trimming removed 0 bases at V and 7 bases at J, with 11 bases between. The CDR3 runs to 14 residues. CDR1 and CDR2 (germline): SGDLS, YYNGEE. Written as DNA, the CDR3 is TGTGCCAGCAGCGTAGGACGACTAGGACAGCCCCAGCATTTT. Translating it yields CASSVGRLGQPQHF.

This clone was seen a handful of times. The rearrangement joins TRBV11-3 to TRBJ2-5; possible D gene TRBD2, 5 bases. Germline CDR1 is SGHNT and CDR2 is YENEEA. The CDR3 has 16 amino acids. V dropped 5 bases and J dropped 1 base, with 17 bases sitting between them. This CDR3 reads CASSPWTDGRQETQYF. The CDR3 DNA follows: TGTGCCAGCAGCCCGTGGACTGATGGACGCCAAGAGACCCAGTACTTC. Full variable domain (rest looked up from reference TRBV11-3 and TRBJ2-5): EAGVVQSPRYKIIEKKQPVAFWCNPISGHNTLYWYLQNLGQGPELLIRYENEEAVDDSQLPKDRFSAERLKGVDSTLKIQPAELGDSAVYLCASSPWTDGRQETQYFGPGTRLLVL.

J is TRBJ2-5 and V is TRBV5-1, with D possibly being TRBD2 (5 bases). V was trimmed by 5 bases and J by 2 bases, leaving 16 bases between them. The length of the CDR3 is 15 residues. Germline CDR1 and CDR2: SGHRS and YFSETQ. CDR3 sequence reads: CASRLWAGRQETQYF. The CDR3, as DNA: TGCGCCAGCAGACTTTGGGCGGGTAGACAAGAGACCCAGTACTTC.

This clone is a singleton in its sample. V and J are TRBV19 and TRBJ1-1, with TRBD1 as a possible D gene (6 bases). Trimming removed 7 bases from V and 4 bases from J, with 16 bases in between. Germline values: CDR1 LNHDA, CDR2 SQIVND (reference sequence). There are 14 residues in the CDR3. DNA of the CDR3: TGTGCCAGTATGGAGGGGGAGGGGATCACTGAAGCTTTCTTT. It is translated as CASMEGEGITEAFF.

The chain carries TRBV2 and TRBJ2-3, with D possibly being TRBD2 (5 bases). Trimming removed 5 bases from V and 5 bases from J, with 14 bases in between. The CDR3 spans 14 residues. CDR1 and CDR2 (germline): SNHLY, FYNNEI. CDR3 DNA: TGTGCCAGCAGTAAGAAACTAGGACTAGATACGCAGTATTTT. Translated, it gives CASSKKLGLDTQYF.

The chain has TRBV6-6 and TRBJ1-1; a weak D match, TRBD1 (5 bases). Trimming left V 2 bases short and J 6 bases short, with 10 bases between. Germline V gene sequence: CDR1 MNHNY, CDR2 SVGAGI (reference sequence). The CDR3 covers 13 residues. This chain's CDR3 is CASSYETDAEAFF. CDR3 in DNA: TGTGCCAGCAGTTACGAGACAGACGCTGAAGCTTTCTTT.